The 24 T cell receptor beta chains presented below share a single source sample, sequenced in a study of read filtering for tumor transcriptome and immune sequencing. From 300 to 450 ng of RNA, a library with molecular barcoded alpha/delta and beta/gamma adaptors was made. TCRdb itself ran the reads through MiXCR, one entry per CDR3 protein. The table records under 50,000 distinct CDR3 sequences, 12% to 15% of them present only once. Sample: a population of CD138-negative cells sorted from bone marrow. The source is a donor aged 40 or older with multiple myeloma.

The table lists this clonotype with a few counts. The J gene is TRBJ2-3, the V gene TRBV7-2, with no clear D. Trimming took 5 bases from V and 6 from J, leaving 12 bases between them. Germline values: CDR1 SGHTA, CDR2 FQGNSA. The CDR3 contains 13 residues. The CDR3 loop is CASSRSPGDTQYF. The CDR3 coding sequence is TGTGCCAGCAGCCGGTCCCCCGGGGATACGCAGTATTTT.

This clonotype has ten or more counts. A far larger clone is only one base removed, so a read error is likely. This rearrangement joins TRBV4-3 to TRBJ2-1, with 7 bases that match TRBD2. CDR3 length equals 14 residues. Germline-derived CDR1 and CDR2 are LGHNA and YSLEER. As DNA, the CDR3 is TGCGCCAGCAGCCCCCAAGGGGACTACAATGGGCAGTTCTTC. It specifies CASSPQGDYNGQFF.

The chain links TRBV29-1 to TRBJ1-2; D unresolved. Per the germline V gene, CDR1 is SQVTM and CDR2 is ANQGSEA. Deletions cut 5 bases from V and 7 bases from J, with 14 bases between. The CDR3 consists of 12 residues. The CDR3 is CSVPGIAGGYTF. The CDR3 DNA is TGCAGCGTTCCGGGAATCGCAGGTGGCTACACCTTC.

On this clonotype itself: A much larger clone sits a single nucleotide away, making a read error possible. J is TRBJ2-7 and V is TRBV2; the D gene is possibly TRBD2 (6 bases). Per the germline V gene, CDR1 is SNHLY and CDR2 is FYNNEI. The CDR3 has 13 residues. Here the CDR3 DNA reads TGTGCCAGCAGAGACCGGGACTCCTACGAGCAGCACTTC. Translation gives CASRDRDSYEQHF. The full variable domain, with the rest looked up from reference TRBV2 and TRBJ2-7, is EPEVTQTPSHQVTQMGQEVILRCVPISNHLYFYWYRQILGQKVEFLVSFYNNEISEKSEIFDDQFSVERPDGSNFTLKIRSTKLEDSAMYFCASRDRDSYEQHFGPGTRLTVT.

Details on this clonotype: This may be a read error, as it is one base from a much larger clone. The chain has TRBV19 and TRBJ2-7; 7 bases fit TRBD1. With 10 bases clipped from V and 4 bases from J, the junction kept 10 bases outside the gene matches. This CDR3 has 13 residues. Germline V gene sequence: CDR1 LNHDA, CDR2 SQIVND (reference sequence). CDR3 in DNA: TGTGCCACTGGGGACAGCCCCGGATACGAGCAGTACTTC. Amino acid sequence: CATGDSPGYEQYF. Full variable domain (outside the CDR3, taken from reference TRBV19 and TRBJ2-7): DGGITQSPKYLFRKEGQNVTLSCEQNLNHDAMYWYRQDPGQGLRLIYYSQIVNDFQKGDIAEGYSVSREKKESFPLTVTSAQKNPTAFYLCATGDSPGYEQYFGPGTRLTVT.

This clonotype was observed many times. V gene TRBV29-1 combines with J gene TRBJ2-1; 8 positions match TRBD2. The CDR3 consists of 16 residues. Looked up from germline, CDR1 is SQVTM and CDR2 is ANQGSEA. V was clipped by 5 bases and J by 0 bases; unmatched bases: 9. The CDR3 protein is CSVSGSGASSYNEQFF. The CDR3 nucleotides are TGCAGCGTTTCTGGTAGCGGGGCAAGCTCCTACAATGAGCAGTTCTTC.

Regarding this clonotype: A far larger clone is one base from this, pointing to a likely read error. This chain joins TRBV11-3 and TRBJ2-5; 8 nucleotides match TRBD1. The DNA matches TRBJ2-7 better at its end, which makes the J call doubtful. The CDR3 contains 15 residues. Germline V CDR1 and CDR2: SGHNT, YENEEA. DNA of the CDR3: TGTGCCAGCAGCCTACGGACAGGGCCCCCCTACGAGCAGTACTTC. This codes for CASSLRTGPPYEQYF.

Ten or more counts support this clonotype. The rearrangement links TRBV11-2 to TRBJ1-1, with D possibly TRBD1 on 6 matching bases. Trimming cost V 5 bases and J 2 bases, with 9 bases left between them. The CDR3 contains 13 residues. Germline V gives CDR1 SGHAT, CDR2 FQNNGV. For the CDR3, the DNA is TGTGCCAGCAGCCAGGACAGAAACACTGAAGCTTTCTTT. It encodes CASSQDRNTEAFF.

This clonotype showed up many times. The chain links TRBV28 to TRBJ1-1; D unresolved. There are 11 residues in the CDR3. The V gene's germline CDR1 is MDHEN and CDR2 SYDVKM. V lost 1 base to trimming and J lost 8 bases, with 5 bases between them. The CDR3 protein is CASSLFREAFF. The CDR3 DNA sequence: TGTGCCAGCAGTTTATTTAGAGAAGCTTTCTTT. The full variable domain, in which reference TRBV28 and TRBJ1-1 provide the parts outside the CDR3, is DVKVTQSSRYLVKRTGEKVFLECVQDMDHENMFWYRQDPGLGLRLIYFSYDVKMKEKGDIPEGYSVSREKKERFSLILESASTNQTSMYLCASSLFREAFFGQGTRLTVV.

The table lists this clonotype with many counts. The V and J genes are TRBV29-1 and TRBJ2-2, with 13 bases lining up with TRBD2. The germline CDR1 and CDR2 sequences are SQVTM and ANQGSEA. Trimming removed 7 bases from V and 4 bases from J; junction bases left unmatched: 6. The CDR3 covers 15 residues. CDR3 nucleotide sequence: TGCAGCGCGCGGACTAGCGGGAGCCCCACCGGGGAGCTGTTTTTT. This translates into CSARTSGSPTGELFF.

Points on this clonotype: Given the absence of the conserved phenylalanine or tryptophan at the CDR3 end, a read error is likely. The chain joins TRBV28 to TRBJ2-3; 9 bases map to TRBD2. This CDR3 contains 16 residues. Per germline, CDR1 MDHEN and CDR2 SYDVKM. The V and J ends lost 6 bases and 4 bases, in that order; junction bases with no gene match: 11. The CDR3 DNA is TGTGCCAGCAGCCTACTAGCGGGCAGGGGGGCAGATACGCAGTATTCT. It encodes CASSLLAGRGADTQYS.

Ten or more counts support this clonotype. The genes are TRBV28 and TRBJ1-3; D might be TRBD1 (5 bases). The CDR3 sequence is 14 residues long. V shed 6 bases and J shed 4 bases, with 13 bases lying between them. CDR1 MDHEN and CDR2 SYDVKM come from the germline V gene. The CDR3 is CASRLTGAGNTIYF. CDR3 coding DNA: TGTGCCAGCAGACTTACAGGAGCAGGAAACACCATATATTTT. Full variable domain (remainder filled in from reference TRBV28 and TRBJ1-3): DVKVTQSSRYLVKRTGEKVFLECVQDMDHENMFWYRQDPGLGLRLIYFSYDVKMKEKGDIPEGYSVSREKKERFSLILESASTNQTSMYLCASRLTGAGNTIYFGEGSWLTVV.

This clonotype was detected ten times or more. The CDR3 region has the DNA TGTGCCAGCAGGGGACAGACCAATCAGCCCCAGCATTTT. The encoded protein is CASRGQTNQPQHF. V and J are TRBV6-2 or TRBV6-3 and TRBJ1-5, with 7 positions matching TRBD1. The CDR3 spans 13 residues. After removal of 6 bases from V and 3 bases from J, the junction contained 2 bases not matched to a gene. In germline, CDR1 is MNHEY, CDR2 SVGEGT.

This clonotype has at least ten counts. The rearrangement links TRBV11-1 to TRBJ2-1; D is perhaps TRBD1 (6 bases). V lost 1 base to trimming and J lost 5 bases, with 9 bases between them. The CDR3 spans 14 residues. Looked up from germline, CDR1 is SGHAT and CDR2 is FQDESV (reference sequence). The CDR3 DNA reads TGTGCCAGCAGCTTAGGGACAGATAACAATGAGCAGTTCTTC. Protein: CASSLGTDNNEQFF.

This clonotype was seen ten or more times. V and J are TRBV7-6 and TRBJ2-2; 7 bases map to TRBD2. Looked up from germline, CDR1 is SGHVS and CDR2 is FNYEAQ. The CDR3 loop spans 19 amino acids. V lost 4 bases to trimming and J lost 6 bases; unmatched junction nucleotides: 20. The CDR3 DNA reads as TGTGCCAGCAGCTCAGCTGGGAGCGGGGAATCTGAACACCCCGGGGAGCTGTTTTTT. Its protein product is CASSSAGSGESEHPGELFF. The variable domain in full, completed from reference TRBV7-6 and TRBJ2-2, reads GAGVSQSPRYKVTKRGQDVALRCDPISGHVSLYWYRQALGQGPEFLTYFNYEAQQDKSGLPNDRFSAERPEGSISTLTIQRTEQRDSAMYRCASSSAGSGESEHPGELFFGEGSRLTVL.

This clonotype was seen many times. The rearrangement links TRBV20-1 to TRBJ2-7, with 13 bases that match TRBD2. The CDR3 is 14 amino acids. With 6 bases clipped from V and 4 bases from J, the junction kept 6 bases outside the gene matches. Germline CDR1 is DFQATT and CDR2 is SNEGSKA (reference sequence). The CDR3 DNA reads TGCAGTGCCCTACCGGGACTAGCGGGGTACGAGCAGTACTTC. This sequence encodes CSALPGLAGYEQYF.

The table lists this clonotype with many counts. The V gene is TRBV28, the J gene TRBJ2-3; maybe TRBD1 (5 bases). The V gene lost 3 bases and the J gene lost 3 bases, with 10 bases spanning the gap. Germline V CDR1 and CDR2: MDHEN, SYDVKM. The CDR3 has 14 residues. For the CDR3, the DNA is TGTGCCAGCAGTTTTCTCCAGGGAACAGATACGCAGTATTTT. It specifies CASSFLQGTDTQYF.

This clonotype was seen repeatedly, ten times or more. The genes are TRBV3-1 and TRBJ2-3, with D perhaps matching TRBD1 (6 bases). Germline values: CDR1 LGHDT, CDR2 YNNKEL (reference sequence). V was trimmed by 5 bases and J by 7 bases, leaving 10 bases between them. This CDR3 comprises 12 residues. Written as DNA, the CDR3 is TGTGCCAGCAGCGGCCAGGGGCATACGCAGTATTTT. Translating it yields CASSGQGHTQYF.

This clonotype was counted at least ten times. The chain couples TRBV29-1 to TRBJ2-2, with unresolved D. The CDR3 is 15 amino acids. The V gene lost 2 bases and the J gene lost 2 bases, with 12 bases spanning the gap. CDR1 SQVTM and CDR2 ANQGSEA come from the germline V gene. CDR3 in amino acids: CSVEISRLNTGELFF. The DNA for the CDR3 is TGCAGCGTTGAAATTAGCAGATTAAACACCGGGGAGCTGTTTTTT.

This clonotype has a count of ten or more. The chain links TRBV29-1 to TRBJ2-3, with D possibly TRBD1 on 5 matching bases. Germline assignment: CDR1 SQVTM and CDR2 ANQGSEA. Trimming left V 4 bases short and J 2 bases short, with 10 bases between. The CDR3 covers 13 residues. The CDR3 DNA reads TGCAGCGTTGGACAGATCTCCACAGATACGCAGTATTTT. Translating it yields CSVGQISTDTQYF.

This clonotype was detected ten times or more. The gene calls are TRBV7-6 and TRBJ1-4, with unresolved D. Germline values: CDR1 SGHVS, CDR2 FNYEAQ. Trimming shortened V by 0 bases and J by 5 bases, and 16 bases separated the two germline ends. This CDR3 region has 17 residues. The CDR3 bases are TGTGCCAGCAGCTTAGCAGACCTTGGAGCCGCAAATGAAAAACTGTTTTTT. Protein product: CASSLADLGAANEKLFF.

This clonotype was recorded many times. This sequence joins TRBV6-1 and TRBJ2-7; TRBD1 matches at 8 bases. This CDR3 is built from 15 residues. Germline V gene sequence: CDR1 MNHNS, CDR2 SASEGT. V was pared by 5 bases and J by 4 bases, with 10 bases of the junction left unmatched. The CDR3, as DNA: TGTGCCAGCAGTCGAAAAATGGGACAGGATTACGAGCAGTACTTC. Translation: CASSRKMGQDYEQYF.

This clonotype was recorded many times. This chain connects TRBV27 to TRBJ1-2, with D possibly matching TRBD1 (6 bases). The CDR3 is 13 amino acids. Germline CDR1 and CDR2: MNHEY and SMNVEV (reference sequence). The V gene lost 7 bases and the J gene lost 8 bases, with 17 bases spanning the gap. The CDR3 protein is CASTEGGGRGYTF. The CDR3, as DNA: TGTGCCAGCACCGAGGGCGGGGGCCGGGGCTACACCTTC.

In this sample, this clonotype turned up many times. The DNA for the CDR3 is TGCGCCAGCAGCTTGGACGGCTGGGGGCAGAACACTGAAGCTTTCTTT. It translates to CASSLDGWGQNTEAFF. The chain uses TRBV5-1 and TRBJ1-1; possibly TRBD1 for D (6 bases). CDR3 length equals 16 residues. Germline V gene sequence: CDR1 SGHRS, CDR2 YFSETQ. V shed 0 bases and J shed 1 base, with 13 bases lying between them.